This passage covers 31 T cell receptor beta chains from one sample sequenced in a study of regulatory T cells in long-lasting Graves disease. The time point denotes: newly diagnosed GD, antithyroid drugs for less than 3 months. There was RNA extracted from PBMCs, and the TCR library was made from it. iRepertoire HTBI primers and Arm-PCR of CDR3 regions built TCR beta libraries. TCRdb itself ran the multiplex PCR reads through MiXCR, one entry per CDR3 protein. The repertoire holds about 350,000 distinct CDR3 sequences, around 15% seen once, with 20% in the top ten. The same data also contributed to another study, on T cells in Graves' hyperthyroidism and ophthalmopathy.

The source was peripheral blood mononuclear cells (PBMCs), collected at new diagnosis, from a patient treated with antithyroid drugs. All receptors come from a woman between 18 and 29 years old with Graves disease.

The genes are TRBV27 and TRBJ1-5; D is unclear. The CDR3 has 10 residues. Germline V gene data show CDR1 as MNHEY and CDR2 as SMNVEV (reference sequence). V was pared by 8 bases and J by 3 bases, with 2 bases between. DNA for the CDR3: TGTGCCAGCCTCAATCAGCCCCAGCATTTT. It translates to CASLNQPQHF.

This clonotype was recorded at least ten times. This chain links TRBV28 with TRBJ2-1, with a possible D match to TRBD1 (5 bases). V lost 4 bases, J lost 0 bases, and 13 bases lay in between. This CDR3 has 16 residues. Germline assignment: CDR1 MDHEN and CDR2 SYDVKM. The CDR3 nucleotides read TGTGCCAGCAGTTACGCAGGGTGGAGCTCCTACAATGAGCAGTTCTTC. Translating it yields CASSYAGWSSYNEQFF.

On this clonotype itself: A far larger clone is off by one base, so a read error is likely. The chain uses TRBV10-3 and TRBJ1-6; D gene ambiguous. Trimming took off 3 bases at V and 9 bases at J, with 6 bases between the two ends. The CDR3 loop spans 12 amino acids. Germline V lookup: CDR1 ENHRY, CDR2 SYGVKD. The CDR3 region has the DNA TGTGCCATCAGTGAACGGAGTTCACCCCTCCACTTT. It yields the protein CAISERSSPLHF.

This clonotype was seen many times. The J gene is TRBJ2-7, the V gene TRBV3-1, with no clear D. This CDR3 is 16 amino acids long. V was trimmed by 0 bases and J by 0 bases, leaving 12 bases between them. Germline-derived CDR1 and CDR2 are LGHDT and YNNKEL (reference sequence). In DNA, the CDR3 is TGTGCCAGCAGCCAAGACCTTTCACTATCCTCCTACGAGCAGTACTTC. Protein sequence: CASSQDLSLSSYEQYF.

This clonotype was seen at least ten times. The chain links TRBV6-2 or TRBV6-3 to TRBJ2-3; 15 positions match TRBD2. This CDR3 is built from 17 residues. With V trimmed by 2 bases and J by 4 bases, 4 bases remained unmatched. Germline lookup yields CDR1 MNHEY and CDR2 SVGEGT. This CDR3 is CASSYGLAGGGPDTQYF. CDR3 sequence (DNA): TGTGCCAGCAGTTACGGACTAGCGGGAGGGGGGCCAGATACGCAGTATTTT.

In its sample, this clonotype was seen a few times. V gene TRBV6-2 or TRBV6-3 combines with J gene TRBJ1-6; D is uncertain. Germline-derived CDR1 and CDR2 are MNHEY and SVGEGT. Trimming cost V 6 bases and J 9 bases, with 18 bases left between them. The CDR3 has 15 residues. The CDR3 protein is CASSEWGKVASPLHF. The DNA for the CDR3 is TGTGCCAGCAGCGAGTGGGGAAAGGTCGCTTCACCCCTCCACTTT.

This clonotype was recorded many times. V usage is TRBV9 and J usage is TRBJ1-1; possible D gene TRBD1, 6 bases. Germline-derived CDR1 and CDR2 are SGDLS and YYNGEE. This CDR3 has 15 amino acids. The V end lost 0 bases, the J end lost 1 base, and 10 bases lay between the germline ends. CDR3: CASSVEAQGNTEAFF. The CDR3 nucleotides are TGTGCCAGCAGCGTAGAAGCACAGGGGAACACTGAAGCTTTCTTT. The variable domain in full, completed from reference TRBV9 and TRBJ1-1, reads DSGVTQTPKHLITATGQRVTLRCSPRSGDLSVYWYQQSLDQGLQFLIQYYNGEERAKGNILERFSAQQFPDLHSELNLSSLELGDSALYFCASSVEAQGNTEAFFGQGTRLTVV.

The chain joins TRBV3-1 to TRBJ2-7, with unresolved D. Deletions cut 0 bases from V and 0 bases from J, with 9 bases between. The CDR3 spans 15 residues. CDR1 is LGHDT, CDR2 YNNKEL, per germline (reference sequence). In nucleotides, the CDR3 is TGTGCCAGCAGCCAAGAAGGTGGATACTCCTACGAGCAGTACTTC. This encodes CASSQEGGYSYEQYF.

The sample holds many counts of this clonotype. The gene calls are TRBV2 and TRBJ1-5, with D maybe TRBD1 (6 bases). The CDR3 has 15 amino acids. The V end lost 6 bases, the J end lost 5 bases, and 17 bases lay between the germline ends. Germline V gives CDR1 SNHLY, CDR2 FYNNEI. CDR3 residues: CASRQGRRRDQPQHF. In DNA, the CDR3 is TGTGCCAGCAGACAGGGACGTCGACGGGATCAGCCCCAGCATTTT.

The J gene is TRBJ2-1, the V gene TRBV27; D perhaps matches TRBD1 (6 bases). Germline V lookup: CDR1 MNHEY, CDR2 SMNVEV (reference sequence). This CDR3 has 13 residues. Trimming pared 7 bases from V and 4 bases from J, leaving 11 bases between. As DNA, the CDR3 is TGTGCCAGCAAGGAAGGGGGATACAATGAGCAGTTCTTC. Protein sequence: CASKEGGYNEQFF.

This clonotype was picked up many times. The chain carries TRBV11-2 and TRBJ2-1, with 10 nucleotides matching TRBD2. CDR1 SGHAT and CDR2 FQNNGV come from the germline V gene. This CDR3 comprises 13 residues. V shed 5 bases, J shed 7 bases, and the junction held 2 bases outside the gene matches. For the CDR3, the DNA is TGTGCCAGCAGCGCTAGCGGGAGTAATGAGCAGTTCTTC. Its translation is CASSASGSNEQFF. Using reference TRBV11-2 and TRBJ2-1 for the parts outside the CDR3, the full variable domain is EAGVAQSPRYKIIEKRQSVAFWCNPISGHATLYWYQQILGQGPKLLIQFQNNGVVDDSQLPKDRFSAERLKGVDSTLKIQPAKLEDSAVYLCASSASGSNEQFFGPGTRLTVL.

This clonotype was seen many times. The rearrangement links TRBV12-3 or TRBV12-4 to TRBJ2-5; D remains unclear. The V end lost 1 base, the J end lost 7 bases, and 10 bases lay between the germline ends. The CDR3 loop spans 13 amino acids. The CDR3 region is CASSLGTPGTQYF. The CDR3 DNA reads TGTGCCAGCAGTTTAGGGACCCCTGGGACCCAGTACTTC.

This clonotype was observed a handful of times. CDR3 sequence: CASSLDRGYYNEQFF. The CDR3 nucleotides read TGTGCCAGCAGTCTGGACAGGGGATACTACAATGAGCAGTTCTTC. J is TRBJ2-1 and V is TRBV28; 9 positions agree with TRBD1. Germline assignment: CDR1 MDHEN and CDR2 SYDVKM. The length of the CDR3 is 15 residues. V was clipped by 5 bases and J by 3 bases; unmatched bases: 5. Based on the CDR3 plus reference TRBV28 and TRBJ2-1, the full variable domain is DVKVTQSSRYLVKRTGEKVFLECVQDMDHENMFWYRQDPGLGLRLIYFSYDVKMKEKGDIPEGYSVSREKKERFSLILESASTNQTSMYLCASSLDRGYYNEQFFGPGTRLTVL.

This clonotype appeared many times. The V call is TRBV6-1, the J call TRBJ1-2, with 10 bases aligning to TRBD1. With 2 bases clipped from V and 8 bases from J, the junction kept 11 bases outside the gene matches. The germline V gene has CDR1 MNHNS and CDR2 SASEGT. The CDR3 is 16 residues long. CDR3 loop: CASSESLGTGVNGYTF. CDR3 in DNA: TGTGCCAGCAGTGAATCCCTCGGGACAGGGGTAAACGGCTACACCTTC.

In this sample, this clonotype turned up many times. V usage is TRBV5-1 and J usage is TRBJ2-7; D unclear. Germline CDR1 is SGHRS and CDR2 is YFSETQ. V shed 1 base and J shed 5 bases, with 7 bases lying between them. The CDR3 covers 12 residues. The CDR3 bases are TGCGCCAGCAGCTTGTTAAGCCACGAGCAGTACTTC. As protein: CASSLLSHEQYF.

This clonotype was observed at least ten times. At one end the junction does not follow the germline gene, possibly because of a read error. The rearrangement joins TRBV2 to TRBJ2-7; maybe TRBD1 (6 bases). CDR1 SNHLY and CDR2 FYNNEI come from the germline V gene. CDR3 size: 11 residues. CDR3 sequence reads: CASIGLTGRTF. CDR3 in DNA: TGTGCCAGCATCGGCCTCACAGGGAGAACCTTC.

Note on this clonotype: A read error is possible here, since a much larger clone lies one base away. The rearrangement links TRBV29-1 to TRBJ1-1; a possible D gene is TRBD1 (5 bases). Trimming took off 0 bases at V and 8 bases at J, with 19 bases between the two ends. Germline CDR1 is SQVTM and CDR2 is ANQGSEA. This CDR3 spans 15 amino acids. This chain's CDR3 is CSVEDLWGRGMEAFF. The CDR3, as DNA: TGCAGCGTTGAAGATCTGTGGGGACGCGGTATGGAAGCTTTCTTT.

The table lists this clonotype with many counts. The chain uses TRBV7-3 and TRBJ1-2; D gene ambiguous. The CDR3 runs to 13 residues. Germline values: CDR1 SGHTA, CDR2 FQGTGA. With 5 bases removed from V and 7 bases from J, the gap between germline ends came to 14 bases. As DNA, the CDR3 is TGTGCCAGCAGCCCACGGATGGGCGGTGGCTACACCTTC. It is translated as CASSPRMGGGYTF.

This clonotype was observed a few times. The gene calls are TRBV5-1 and TRBJ2-1, with D unresolved. Germline assignment: CDR1 SGHRS and CDR2 YFSETQ. The V end was cut by 5 bases, the J end by 6 bases, with 15 bases between. The CDR3 extends over 14 amino acids. The CDR3 reads CASSTSSPLNEQFF. CDR3 coding DNA: TGCGCCAGCAGTACCAGTTCTCCGCTCAATGAGCAGTTCTTC.

There are many counts of this clonotype. The chain joins TRBV2 to TRBJ2-7; weak D call: TRBD2 (5 bases). V dropped 5 bases and J dropped 3 bases, with 8 bases sitting between them. The CDR3 extends over 12 amino acids. Germline V gives CDR1 SNHLY, CDR2 FYNNEI. The CDR3 DNA reads as TGTGCCAGCAGTAAAACTAGCTACGAGCAGTACTTC. Translation: CASSKTSYEQYF.

This clonotype was seen ten or more times. The chain recombines TRBV11-1 with TRBJ2-7; TRBD1 might be the D (5 bases). The CDR3 runs to 14 residues. Germline V CDR1 and CDR2: SGHAT, FQDESV (reference sequence). Trimming pared 6 bases from V and 4 bases from J, leaving 16 bases between. CDR3 sequence: CASSFKGESYEQYF. CDR3 nucleotide sequence: TGTGCCAGCAGTTTTAAAGGGGAATCTTACGAGCAGTACTTC.

This clonotype was observed at least ten times. This rearrangement joins TRBV10-3 to TRBJ2-7; a weak D match, TRBD1 (5 bases). Germline V gene lookup returns CDR1 ENHRY and CDR2 SYGVKD. V lost 4 bases to trimming and J lost 3 bases, with 13 bases between them. The CDR3 length is 14 residues. CDR3 nucleotides: TGTGCCATCAGTGCCGGGCAGGGTGGCTACGAGCAGTACTTC. This sequence encodes CAISAGQGGYEQYF.

By proportion, this clonotype is medium-sized. The CDR3 DNA is TGTGCCAGCAGGAACTGGGGGCAGGGTGGTATAGAGACCCAGTACTTC. This encodes CASRNWGQGGIETQYF. The chain is built from TRBV2 and TRBJ2-5; TRBD1 is a possible D gene (6 bases). The CDR3 loop spans 16 amino acids. CDR1 and CDR2 from the germline V gene are SNHLY and FYNNEI. V was clipped by 6 bases and J by 4 bases, with 21 bases between them.

In this sample, this clonotype turned up many times. This chain joins TRBV20-1 and TRBJ2-3; the match to TRBD2 covers 12 bases. The CDR3 runs to 14 residues. CDR1 and CDR2 from the germline V gene are DFQATT and SNEGSKA (reference sequence). V shed 6 bases and J 3 bases; nucleotides not matched to a gene: 4. CDR3 amino acids: CSALAGGSTDTQYF. The DNA of the CDR3 is TGCAGTGCCCTAGCGGGGGGGTCGACAGATACGCAGTATTTT.

The V call is TRBV5-1, the J call TRBJ2-1, with TRBD1 identical over 7 bases. The DNA matches TRBJ2-5 better at its end, which makes the J call doubtful. This CDR3 comprises 15 residues. Germline V gives CDR1 SGHRS, CDR2 YFSETQ. Here the CDR3 reads CASSFTGAFQETQYF. CDR3 coding DNA: TGCGCCAGCAGCTTTACAGGGGCCTTCCAAGAGACCCAGTACTTC.

In this sample, this clonotype turned up many times. The rearrangement links TRBV20-1 to TRBJ1-1; 8 bases fit TRBD1. V dropped 2 bases and J dropped 3; count of bases not matched to a gene: 5. Germline assignment: CDR1 DFQATT and CDR2 SNEGSKA (reference sequence). The CDR3 runs 14 residues. CDR3: CSARPDRGDTEAFF. The CDR3 nucleotides read TGCAGTGCTAGACCAGACAGGGGTGACACTGAAGCTTTCTTT.

In this sample, this clonotype turned up many times. The J gene is TRBJ1-5, the V gene TRBV3-1; D is possibly TRBD1 (5 bases). This CDR3 region has 16 residues. The germline CDR1 and CDR2 sequences are LGHDT and YNNKEL (reference sequence). V was clipped by 4 bases and J by 0 bases, with 13 bases between them. CDR3 sequence (DNA): TGTGCCAGCAGCCCCCTGGGACCGAATAGCAATCAGCCCCAGCATTTT. As protein: CASSPLGPNSNQPQHF.

V is TRBV6-2 or TRBV6-3 and J is TRBJ1-4; a possible D gene is TRBD1 (6 bases). CDR1 is MNHEY and CDR2 is SVGEGT in the germline V gene. The germline V and J ends were trimmed by 0 bases and 8 bases, with 10 bases remaining between them. The CDR3 runs to 14 residues. CDR3 nucleotides: TGTGCCAGCAGTTACTCGGGGGCACGGGAAAAACTGTTTTTT. It encodes CASSYSGAREKLFF.

This clonotype appeared a few times. The CDR3 loop is CASRFVGLAGGPIYNEQFF. For the CDR3, the DNA is TGTGCCAGCAGATTTGTAGGGCTAGCGGGAGGGCCAATTTACAATGAGCAGTTCTTC. The chain has TRBV5-8 and TRBJ2-1; 12 bases are shared with TRBD2. This CDR3 spans 19 amino acids. Germline V gives CDR1 SGHTS, CDR2 YDEGEE. Unmatched junction bases numbered 16, after V lost 5 bases and J lost 4 bases.

This clonotype was recorded at least ten times. V and J are TRBV29-1 and TRBJ2-1; 8 nucleotides align to TRBD2. J lost 4 bases, V lost 3 bases, and 5 bases had no gene match. Germline assignment: CDR1 SQVTM and CDR2 ANQGSEA. The CDR3 runs 14 residues. The CDR3 is CSVDASGLYNEQFF. The DNA of the CDR3 is TGCAGCGTTGACGCTAGCGGGCTGTACAATGAGCAGTTCTTC.

CDR3 region: CASSAAQGARTEAFF. The CDR3 DNA is TGTGCCAGCAGCGCCGCTCAGGGGGCGCGTACTGAAGCTTTCTTT. The rearrangement uses TRBV9 and TRBJ1-1; TRBD1 aligns across 8 bases. This CDR3 region has 15 residues. Per germline, CDR1 SGDLS and CDR2 YYNGEE. The V gene end was trimmed by 3 bases and the J gene end by 5 bases; junction bases not matched to a gene: 9.